The rows below give T cell receptor beta chains drawn from one sample of a study of shared clonotypes between healthy human individuals. TCRdb keeps only in-frame clones here, not all; method: immunoSEQ multiplex PCR. The profile shows about 2.3 million clones, around 93% of them singletons. Material: naive CD4+ T cells from PBMCs. The receptors derive from a young man in good health. Some clones in this sample may be carry-over from other donors' samples. The CDR3 runs from the conserved cysteine through the conserved F or W. A D gene is named only where the DNA matches it firmly.

j_call d_call v_call cdr3_aa
TRBJ2-5 - TRBV5-1 CASSQGKETQYF
TRBJ2-2 TRBD2 TRBV11-3 CASSLGRLSGRAAGELFF
TRBJ2-7 TRBD2 TRBV30 CAWSAWTSGPSYEQYF
TRBJ2-3 - TRBV10-3 CAIRGQASTDTQYF
TRBJ2-2 - TRBV5-1 CASSPETNTGELFF
TRBJ2-7 - TRBV5-1 CASSPTRREAYEQYF
TRBJ2-7 - TRBV5-1 CASSVISGPYEQYF
TRBJ2-3 - TRBV4-1 CASSPGPNTDTQYF
TRBJ1-2 - TRBV9 CASSEGRPRTGYGYTF
TRBJ2-7 - TRBV11-2 CASSSTYEQYF
TRBJ2-1 TRBD2 TRBV9 CASSVVLAEYNEQFF
TRBJ1-2 - TRBV4-3 CASSQVGQQALNYGYTF
TRBJ2-2 - TRBV27 CASTRTVPLNTGELFF
TRBJ2-5 - TRBV5-1 CASSLGSMGPGETQYF
TRBJ2-4 - TRBV4-1 CASSPGRPRGREKNIQYF
TRBJ1-5 TRBD1 TRBV6-1 CASRGQGVQPQHF
TRBJ2-7 TRBD1 TRBV5-1 CASSLGAGTGLYEQYF
TRBJ2-1 - TRBV7-2 CASSFGSYTNEQFF
TRBJ2-7 - TRBV25-1 CASSEIGEGVTGYEQYF
TRBJ1-6 TRBD1 TRBV6-5 CASSWQGAPLHF
TRBJ2-3 TRBD2 TRBV7-3 CASSYAGGQGDTQYF
TRBJ1-4 TRBD1 TRBV4-1 CASSQGQGTNEKLFF
TRBJ2-1 - TRBV29-1 CSVEEGTGSSYNEQFF
TRBJ2-7 - TRBV5-1 CASSLVQSYEQYF
TRBJ2-1 - TRBV11-1 CASSLGPQLNEQFF
TRBJ2-5 TRBD2 TRBV18 CASSPPRSGRAQETQYF
TRBJ1-1 - TRBV11-2 CASSLQQREAFF
TRBJ1-4 - TRBV28 CASSLGTHEKLFF
TRBJ2-4 TRBD1 TRBV6-6 CASSYSLDRGDLF
TRBJ2-3 TRBD2 TRBV7-3 CASSRSGTSGTDTQYF
TRBJ1-4 - TRBV7-6 CASSLGRPTNEKLFF
TRBJ1-5 - TRBV28 CASSLRAQPQHF
TRBJ2-3 - TRBV6-1 CASIRGTDTQYF
TRBJ2-1 - TRBV7-3 CASSPGSGRRNEQFF
TRBJ1-2 TRBD1 TRBV28 CASRGQGEGSGGYTF
TRBJ2-7 TRBD2 TRBV6-5 CASSYAGGAGYEQYF
TRBJ2-3 - TRBV5-4 CASSFKPLGNPDTQYF
TRBJ1-3 TRBD1 TRBV5-1 CASSSGGTGVGNTIYF
TRBJ2-7 TRBD1 TRBV9 CASSVYPSTRQGENEQYF
TRBJ2-7 - TRBV9 CASSVDREPYEQYF
TRBJ2-7 - TRBV11-2 CASSFDNEQYF
TRBJ2-7 - TRBV6-5 CASSRRGYEQYF
TRBJ2-7 - TRBV5-8 CASSLYEQYF
TRBJ2-1 TRBD2 TRBV11-2 CASSSWSGDEQFF
TRBJ2-7 - TRBV7-8 CASSLVFGAYEQYF
TRBJ1-3 - TRBV29-1 CSVSELSGNTIYF
TRBJ1-1 - TRBV5-1 CASRGQSEAFF
TRBJ2-2 - TRBV7-9 CASSFLPGANTGELFF
TRBJ1-1 - TRBV7-6 CASSWDGAGTEAFF
TRBJ2-1 TRBD2 TRBV11-3 CASSLESAGGHNEQFF
TRBJ2-1 TRBD2 TRBV11-2 CASSLGTSGFQTYNEQFF
TRBJ1-5 - TRBV27 CASSQAGLGQPQHF
TRBJ2-1 TRBD1 TRBV5-1 CASSLGDRGTTSEQFF
TRBJ1-1 - TRBV29-1 CSVGGQNTEAFF
TRBJ2-1 TRBD2 TRBV11-2 CASSLARTSGGSYNEQFF
TRBJ1-3 - TRBV21-1 CASRERSGGLAGNTIYF
TRBJ1-3 - TRBV10-3 CAISGLMSGNTIYF
TRBJ2-5 TRBD2 TRBV18 CASSLGLAVEETQYF
TRBJ1-2 TRBD1 TRBV5-4 CASSEETGAYGYTF
TRBJ1-5 - TRBV29-1 CSAKYSNQPQHF